The source of this T cell receptor beta chain is a study of blood T cells in healthy people across ages. Findings and caveats of the study: TCR beta diversity per million T cells fell roughly linearly with age.

A sample-barcoded 5' primer and a J-beta primer mix were used in a second PCR of about 6 to 12 cycles. The template-switch adaptor, which had 12 random nucleotides, put a tag on each cDNA molecule. TCRdb independently ran MiXCR on the 5' RACE reads; one entry per CDR3 protein. The repertoire holds 1.5 million to 2 million distinct CDR3 sequences, with approximately 40% as singletons. With respect to this clonotype: No antigen is known for it.

The draw of peripheral blood yielded approximately 10 milliliters from each donor. The CDR3 consists of 14 residues. Deletions cut 4 bases from V and 6 bases from J, with 17 bases between. Germline lookup yields CDR1 SGHDT and CDR2 YYEEEE. Sequenced sample: blood. The TCR comes from a human donor in good health. J is TRBJ2-7 and V is TRBV5-6; no clear D gene. CDR3 sequence (DNA): TGTGCCAGCAGCCCCGACCCGGAAGGTTCCGAGCAGTACTTC. Protein product: CASSPDPEGSEQYF.